The 11 T cell receptor beta chains in this list originate from one sample, sequenced in a study of cytomegalovirus exposure and HLA in healthy donors. Use of 60 Vbeta and 13 Jbeta primers characterized the PCR. Repertoires were generated with immunoSEQ multiplex PCR, while TCRdb's copy carries only in-frame clones and drops some. The sample includes over 100,000 clones, roughly 63% of them seen just once. The specimen was PBMCs. All receptors derive from a man aged 40-49 years in good health and CMV-seropositive.

This clone was seen only a few times. The V and J genes are TRBV13 and TRBJ2-7; the D gene is possibly TRBD2 (5 bases). Germline V gene sequence: CDR1 PRHDT, CDR2 FYEKMQ (reference sequence). Trimming shortened V by 4 bases and J by 12 bases, and 25 bases separated the two germline ends. This CDR3 contains 15 residues. As DNA, the CDR3 is TGTGCCAGCAGCTCCGGACCCTCGACACGGGGAGCGCCGTACTTC. Its translation: CASSSGPSTRGAPYF.

This chain uses TRBV7-8 with TRBJ1-2; a weak D match, TRBD1 (5 bases). The germline V and J ends were trimmed by 6 bases and 5 bases, with 13 bases remaining between them. The CDR3 sequence is 13 residues long. Germline V lookup: CDR1 SGHVS, CDR2 FQNEAQ. As DNA, the CDR3 is TGTGCCAGCAGGGGCAGGGCGACGTATGGCTACACCTTC. Its translation is CASRGRATYGYTF.

This chain joins TRBV6-1 and TRBJ1-2; D might be TRBD1 (5 bases). Germline-derived CDR1 and CDR2 are MNHNS and SASEGT. CDR3 size: 14 residues. Deletions cut 6 bases from V and 2 bases from J, with 13 bases between. The CDR3 region is CASRGIGGNYGYTF. The CDR3 DNA follows: TGTGCCAGCAGGGGGATCGGGGGAAACTATGGCTACACCTTC.

The genes are TRBV4-1 and TRBJ1-2; D remains unclear. The CDR3 covers 15 residues. Germline-derived CDR1 and CDR2 are MGHRA and YSYEKL. V was shortened by 0 bases and J by 4 bases, with 12 bases between the two germline ends. CDR3 DNA: TGCGCCAGCAGCCAAGATTGGGAGATGGTCTATGGCTACACCTTC. Its translation is CASSQDWEMVYGYTF.

This clone was detected only a few times. This chain uses TRBV2 with TRBJ1-4; D ambiguous. Germline V gene sequence: CDR1 SNHLY, CDR2 FYNNEI. The CDR3 totals 13 residues. The V gene lost 3 bases and the J gene lost 13 bases, with 15 bases spanning the gap. CDR3 nucleotide sequence: TGTGCCAGCAGTGAGCTTGGGGAGTCTGGACTGTTTTTT. It specifies CASSELGESGLFF.

The V and J genes are TRBV4-2 and TRBJ2-1; 11 nucleotides align to TRBD2. This CDR3 comprises 16 residues. Looked up from germline, CDR1 is LGHNA and CDR2 is YNFKEQ. V lost 4 bases and J lost 2; bases outside the gene matches: 4. CDR3 protein: CASSPRLAGPYNEQFF. In nucleotides, the CDR3 is TGTGCCAGCAGCCCTCGACTAGCGGGGCCCTACAATGAGCAGTTCTTC.

This clone has a handful of counts. The rearrangement links TRBV10-3 to TRBJ2-7; 9 bases fit TRBD2. The CDR3 loop spans 13 amino acids. The V and J ends lost 9 bases and 4 bases, in that order; junction bases with no gene match: 7. Germline V lookup: CDR1 ENHRY, CDR2 SYGVKD. In DNA, the CDR3 is TGTGCCATGGGTAGCGGGAGTGGGTACGAGCAGTACTTC. It encodes CAMGSGSGYEQYF.

This rearrangement joins TRBV7-2 to TRBJ2-5, with 9 nucleotides matching TRBD1. V trimming: 5 bases; J trimming: 6 bases; junction bases outside the gene matches: 4. Germline CDR1 is SGHTA and CDR2 is FQGNSA. The CDR3 runs to 13 residues. The CDR3 nucleotides read TGTGCCAGCAGCACAGGGGGCCGAAAGACCCAGTACTTC. Protein: CASSTGGRKTQYF.

This chain connects TRBV19 to TRBJ2-1; D might be TRBD2 (6 bases). In germline, CDR1 is LNHDA, CDR2 SQIVND (reference sequence). The CDR3 is made up of 15 amino acids. The V end lost 5 bases, the J end lost 4 bases, and 15 bases lay between the germline ends. The CDR3 nucleotides are TGTGCCAGTAGTGTTTCTAGCGCGATATACAATGAGCAGTTCTTC. Translation: CASSVSSAIYNEQFF.

The CDR3 is CASRGQPGGEQYF. CDR3 coding DNA: TGTGCCAGCAGGGGACAGCCTGGGGGCGAGCAGTACTTC. The gene calls are TRBV6-5 and TRBJ2-7, with 7 bases fitting TRBD1. After removal of 6 bases from V and 6 bases from J, the junction contained 8 bases not matched to a gene. This CDR3 region has 13 residues. Per germline, CDR1 MNHEY and CDR2 SVGAGI.

The chain links TRBV9 to TRBJ2-7, with 8 positions matching TRBD1. Per germline, CDR1 SGDLS and CDR2 YYNGEE. V lost 3 bases, J lost 6 bases, and 5 bases stayed unmatched. This CDR3 spans 13 amino acids. CDR3 bases: TGTGCCAGCAGCGCCTACACAGGGGGCGAGCAGTACTTC. Amino acids: CASSAYTGGEQYF.